Listed here are 19 T cell receptor beta chains from one sample, sequenced in a study of T cells after yellow fever vaccination. TCRdb ran MiXCR on the 5' RACE reads and lists one entry per CDR3 protein. Of approximately 160,000 distinct CDR3 sequences listed, roughly 6.2% are singletons. Here the sequenced sample was CD4+ T cells sorted from PBMCs, taken on the day of the first yellow fever vaccination. These receptors were collected from a man younger than 35 who received the YFV17D yellow fever vaccine.

This clonotype came up many times. The V call is TRBV14, the J call TRBJ2-3; 7 positions match TRBD1. V was pared by 5 bases and J by 6 bases, with 11 bases of the junction left unmatched. Looked up from germline, CDR1 is SGHDN and CDR2 is FVKESK. The CDR3 has 15 residues. As DNA, the CDR3 is TGTGCCAGCAGCTACCGCGACAGGGTTCGGGATACGCAGTATTTT. As protein: CASSYRDRVRDTQYF. Full variable domain (missing parts from reference TRBV14 and TRBJ2-3): EAGVTQFPSHSVIEKGQTVTLRCDPISGHDNLYWYRRVMGKEIKFLLHFVKESKQDESGMPNNRFLAERTGGTYSTLKVQPAELEDSGVYFCASSYRDRVRDTQYFGPGTRLTVL.

This chain joins TRBV4-3 and TRBJ1-6; D is ambiguous. CDR3 length equals 15 residues. The V gene's germline CDR1 is LGHNA and CDR2 YSLEER. Trimming cost V 0 bases and J 8 bases, with 11 bases left between them. The CDR3 nucleotides are TGCGCCAGCAGCCAAGATTACACAGTTCATTCACCCCTCCACTTT. Its translation is CASSQDYTVHSPLHF.

This clonotype showed up just a few times. The chain recombines TRBV11-1 with TRBJ1-1; a possible D gene is TRBD1 (6 bases). Per germline, CDR1 SGHAT and CDR2 FQDESV (reference sequence). The CDR3 length is 14 residues. V dropped 5 bases and J dropped 4 bases, with 14 bases sitting between them. The CDR3 DNA follows: TGTGCCAGCAGCAGACAGGTTGTGGGCACTGAAGCTTTCTTT. Translation gives CASSRQVVGTEAFF. Full variable domain (rest looked up from reference TRBV11-1 and TRBJ1-1): EAEVAQSPRYKITEKSQAVAFWCDPISGHATLYWYRQILGQGPELLVQFQDESVVDDSQLPKDRFSAERLKGVDSTLKIQPAELGDSAMYLCASSRQVVGTEAFFGQGTRLTVV.

This clonotype was counted only a few times. This chain joins TRBV14 and TRBJ1-2; weak D call: TRBD1 (5 bases). This CDR3 is 15 amino acids long. Trimming pared 4 bases from V and 8 bases from J, leaving 20 bases between. From germline, CDR1 is SGHDN and CDR2 FVKESK. The CDR3 is CASSLNGAQLAGYTF. CDR3 DNA: TGTGCCAGCAGCCTAAATGGGGCGCAGCTGGCCGGCTACACCTTC.

This clonotype appeared many times. The chain recombines TRBV5-4 with TRBJ2-2, with 7 bases that match TRBD1. With V trimmed by 4 bases and J by 2 bases, 8 bases remained unmatched. Germline V gene data show CDR1 as SGHNT and CDR2 as YYREEE (reference sequence). The CDR3 covers 16 residues. This CDR3 is CASSPKQGRNTGELFF. The CDR3, as DNA: TGTGCCAGCAGCCCCAAACAGGGGCGTAACACCGGGGAGCTGTTTTTT.

About this clonotype: The junction departs from the called germline gene at one end, perhaps through a read error. The gene calls are TRBV2 and TRBJ2-2, with 12 bases identical to TRBD2. The CDR3 totals 17 residues. The germline V gene has CDR1 SNHLY and CDR2 FYNNEI. This chain's CDR3 is CTSSFSLAGGHTGELFF. CDR3 DNA: TGTACCAGCAGTTTCAGCCTAGCGGGGGGGCACACCGGGGAGCTGTTTTTT.

This clonotype has a handful of counts. The J gene is TRBJ2-3, the V gene TRBV5-4; D unclear. Deletions cut 1 base from V and 0 bases from J, with 9 bases between. Germline CDR1 SGHNT, CDR2 YYREEE (reference sequence). CDR3 size: 15 residues. CDR3 DNA sequence: TGTGCCAGCAGCTTGCGGCTAACTAGCACAGATACGCAGTATTTT. Its protein product is CASSLRLTSTDTQYF.

In this sample, this clonotype turned up a few times. The CDR3 is CRADRTTYGYTF. CDR3 nucleotides: TGCAGGGCAGACCGAACGACCTATGGCTACACCTTC. The rearrangement uses TRBV20-1 and TRBJ1-2; D remains ambiguous. This CDR3 region has 12 residues. The germline gives CDR1 DFQATT, CDR2 SNEGSKA (reference sequence).

This clonotype came up a few times. This chain connects TRBV6-2 or TRBV6-3 to TRBJ2-7; maybe TRBD1 (6 bases). From germline, CDR1 is MNHEY and CDR2 SVGEGT. CDR3 length: 13 residues. V was trimmed by 6 bases and J by 5 bases, leaving 14 bases between them. In DNA form, the CDR3 reads TGTGCCAGCAGCCATCAGGGGACAAACGAGCAGTACGTC. Translation gives CASSHQGTNEQYV.

Ten or more counts support this clonotype. J is TRBJ1-5 and V is TRBV29-1; 7 nucleotides match TRBD1. Trimming took 4 bases from V and 4 from J; bases not matched to a gene: 4. Germline lookup yields CDR1 SQVTM and CDR2 ANQGSEA. The CDR3 totals 13 residues. Here the CDR3 DNA reads TGCAGCGTTGGTCCAGGGGGGAATCAGCCCCAGCATTTT. Residues: CSVGPGGNQPQHF.

In this sample, this clonotype turned up a few times. The genes are TRBV5-1 and TRBJ2-1; 7 bases match TRBD2. Germline V CDR1 and CDR2: SGHRS, YFSETQ. This CDR3 has 16 amino acids. J was trimmed by 4 bases and V by 0 bases; bases with no gene match: 7. The CDR3 sequence is CASSLGFSGLYNEQFF. The CDR3 nucleotides are TGCGCCAGCAGCTTGGGGTTTAGCGGGTTATACAATGAGCAGTTCTTC.

This chain connects TRBV5-1 to TRBJ2-5; a possible D gene is TRBD2 (5 bases). The CDR3 is made up of 14 amino acids. V was pared by 3 bases and J by 1 base, with 10 bases between. The germline V gene encodes CDR1 SGHRS and CDR2 YFSETQ. The CDR3 loop is CASSYRGSQETQYF. DNA of the CDR3: TGCGCCAGCAGCTATCGGGGATCCCAAGAGACCCAGTACTTC.

This clonotype was observed a few times. This rearrangement joins TRBV6-2 or TRBV6-3 to TRBJ2-5; 8 nucleotides line up with TRBD1. V gave up 7 bases and J gave up 6 bases; unmatched junction bases: 10. In germline, CDR1 is MNHEY, CDR2 SVGEGT. The CDR3 has 14 amino acids. CDR3 protein: CASNLRTGLKTQYF. CDR3 DNA: TGTGCCAGCAACCTACGGACAGGGCTGAAGACCCAGTACTTC.

This clonotype was detected a few times. The V call is TRBV6-5, the J call TRBJ1-1, with TRBD1 matching over 8 bases. The CDR3 totals 11 residues. V lost 8 bases to trimming and J lost 11 bases; unmatched junction nucleotides: 7. Germline V lookup: CDR1 MNHEY, CDR2 SVGAGI. CDR3 sequence: CASGVQGAAFF. The CDR3, as DNA: TGTGCCAGCGGAGTGCAGGGGGCTGCTTTCTTT.

This clonotype was counted at least ten times. The rearrangement links TRBV14 to TRBJ2-5, with a possible D match to TRBD2 (5 bases). Per germline, CDR1 SGHDN and CDR2 FVKESK. V was clipped by 8 bases and J by 4 bases, with 14 bases between them. This CDR3 region has 13 residues. The CDR3 protein is CASSYRGGETQYF. The CDR3 coding sequence is TGTGCCAGCTCATATCGAGGAGGAGAGACCCAGTACTTC.

This chain links TRBV4-3 with TRBJ2-3; D possibly corresponds to TRBD2 (7 bases). V lost 1 base and J lost 5, with 13 bases in between. From germline, CDR1 is LGHNA and CDR2 YSLEER. The CDR3 runs 15 residues. The CDR3, as DNA: TGCGCCAGCAGCCAAGCTGGCGGGGGCATAGATACGCAGTATTTT. Residues: CASSQAGGGIDTQYF.

This clonotype was recorded at least ten times. The rearrangement uses TRBV7-2 and TRBJ2-5; D remains unclear. The germline CDR1 and CDR2 sequences are SGHTA and FQGNSA. Between the trimmed V and J ends, which lost 5 bases and 5 bases, there was a span of 6 bases. The CDR3 is 11 residues long. Written as DNA, the CDR3 is TGTGCCAGCAGCGAAAGCGAGACCCAGTACTTC. This encodes CASSESETQYF. Looking up the rest from reference TRBV7-2 and TRBJ2-5 gives the full variable domain: GAGVSQSPSNKVTEKGKDVELRCDPISGHTALYWYRQSLGQGLEFLIYFQGNSAPDKSGLPSDRFSAERTGGSVSTLTIQRTQQEDSAVYLCASSESETQYFGPGTRLLVL.

This chain connects TRBV18 to TRBJ2-5; D is undetermined. The CDR3 length is 12 residues. Trimming cost V 3 bases and J 4 bases, with 6 bases left between them. The germline V gene has CDR1 KGHSH and CDR2 LQKENI. The chain's CDR3 is CASSPNGETQYF. The CDR3 DNA reads as TGTGCCAGCTCACCGAATGGAGAGACCCAGTACTTC.

On this clonotype itself: An end of the junction differs from the germline gene, which may be a read error. This chain uses TRBV4-1 with TRBJ1-5; D is unresolved. The CDR3 has 15 residues. Germline lookup yields CDR1 MGHRA and CDR2 YSYEKL. CDR3 loop: CASSQLQLRNQPHHF. The CDR3 DNA sequence: TGCGCCAGCAGCCAGCTACAACTGCGGAATCAGCCCCACCATTTT.